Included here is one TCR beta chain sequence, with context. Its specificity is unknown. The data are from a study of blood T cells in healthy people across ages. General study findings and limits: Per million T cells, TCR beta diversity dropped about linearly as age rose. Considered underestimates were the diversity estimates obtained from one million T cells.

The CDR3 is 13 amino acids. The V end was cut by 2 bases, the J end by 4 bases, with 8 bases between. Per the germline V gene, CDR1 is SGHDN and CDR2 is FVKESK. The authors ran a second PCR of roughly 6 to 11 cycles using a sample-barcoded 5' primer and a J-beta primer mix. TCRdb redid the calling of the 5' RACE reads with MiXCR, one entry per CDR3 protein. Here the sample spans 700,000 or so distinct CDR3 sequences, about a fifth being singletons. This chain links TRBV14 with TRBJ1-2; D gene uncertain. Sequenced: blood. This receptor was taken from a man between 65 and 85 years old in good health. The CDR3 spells CASSQRAVYGYTF. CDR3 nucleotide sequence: TGTGCCAGCAGCCAACGGGCAGTCTATGGCTACACCTTC. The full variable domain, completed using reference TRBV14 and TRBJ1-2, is EAGVTQFPSHSVIEKGQTVTLRCDPISGHDNLYWYRRVMGKEIKFLLHFVKESKQDESGMPNNRFLAERTGGTYSTLKVQPAELEDSGVYFCASSQRAVYGYTFGSGTRLTVV.